Listed below are T cell receptor beta chains from one sample, sequenced in a study of prognosis after radiotherapy for stage I lung cancer. TCRdb re-called the multiplex PCR reads through MiXCR, storing one row per CDR3 protein. The repertoire has 11,000 to 15,000 distinct CDR3 sequences, 50% to 60% of them found once; the top ten carry approximately 24%. This sample comprised PBMCs, obtained before or after stereotactic body radiation therapy (not recorded which). The receptors here all came from a donor over 45 with non-small cell lung cancer. CDR3s include the opening cysteine and the closing phenylalanine or tryptophan. The order of the fields is CDR3 DNA, CDR3 protein, D gene, clone size, V gene, J gene. The D gene is left open where the match is weak. Only some rows state a clone size, as once, few, many or a class for expanded clones.

TGTGCCAGCCCTACAGGAGGCTCTGGAAACACCATATATTTT,CASPTGGSGNTIYF,-,-,TRBV2,TRBJ1-3
TGTGCCACTAGGGACAGTACTAGCACAGATACGCAGTATTTT,CATRDSTSTDTQYF,TRBD1,many,TRBV10-3,TRBJ2-3
TGTGCCAGCATGCAAAACAGGGGGCAGAACTATGGCTACACCTTC,CASMQNRGQNYGYTF,TRBD1,-,TRBV6-2/TRBV6-3,TRBJ1-2
TGTGCCAGCAGCTTAGACGGACTAGCGGGAGTCGAGCAGTACTTC,CASSLDGLAGVEQYF,TRBD2,-,TRBV7-2,TRBJ2-7
TGTGCCAGCAGCTTAGGGGACTACGAGCAGTACTTC,CASSLGDYEQYF,-,-,TRBV15,TRBJ2-7
TGCAGTGCTACGGACGGATCCAAAAACATTCAGTACTTC,CSATDGSKNIQYF,-,many,TRBV20-1,TRBJ2-4
TGCAGTGCTAGGGCAGGGGCAGGCAACTGGGAGCTGTTTTTT,CSARAGAGNWELFF,-,-,TRBV20-1,TRBJ2-2
TGTGCCAGCAGGGGGGACAACTCCTATGGCTACACCTTC,CASRGDNSYGYTF,-,-,TRBV2,TRBJ1-2
TGTGCCAGCACCCTCCAGGGTGGGGGCGAGCAGTACTTC,CASTLQGGGEQYF,-,-,TRBV27,TRBJ2-7
TGCGCCAGCAGCCAGCCGGGACAGGGGAAGATTGTGAAACTGTTTTTT,CASSQPGQGKIVKLFF,TRBD1,-,TRBV4-1,TRBJ1-4
TGTGCCAGCAGCTTTAAGGCGAACACCGGGGAGCTGTTTTTT,CASSFKANTGELFF,-,-,TRBV11-3,TRBJ2-2
TGTGCCAGCAGCGGGGTTGGGACTAGCGGGGTCACCGGGGAGCTGTTTTTT,CASSGVGTSGVTGELFF,TRBD2,-,TRBV9,TRBJ2-2
TGTGCCAGCAGCCCCCAGGTTGGGGGAGACCAGCCCCAGCATTTT,CASSPQVGGDQPQHF,-,medium-sized,TRBV3-1,TRBJ1-5
TGTGCCAGCAGCTTACTACTACAAAACTACGAGCAGTACTTC,CASSLLLQNYEQYF,-,-,TRBV11-2,TRBJ2-7
TGTGCCAGCAACCGGTTGACTAACTCCTACCACGAGCAGTACTTC,CASNRLTNSYHEQYF,-,-,TRBV5-4,TRBJ2-7
TGTGCCAGCAGTTTCGGCGGGACAGGGGGTAATCAGCCCCAGCATTTT,CASSFGGTGGNQPQHF,TRBD1,-,TRBV28,TRBJ1-5
TGTGCCATCAGCTTCACCGGCGAGCTGTTTTTT,CAISFTGELFF,-,-,TRBV12-3/TRBV12-4,TRBJ2-2
TGTGCCAGCAGTTTTAGACAGAATTATGGCTACACCTTC,CASSFRQNYGYTF,-,-,TRBV11-2,TRBJ1-2
TGTGTCAGCAGCCCCTACTTCACAGGGGGTCCCTACAATGAGCAGTTCTTC,CVSSPYFTGGPYNEQFF,TRBD1,many,TRBV9,TRBJ2-1
TGCAGTGGGGTGGGAAAGGGGGCGCTCAATCAGACCCAGCATTTT,CSGVGKGALNQTQHF,TRBD1,-,TRBV20-1,TRBJ1-5
TGCGCCAGCAGCTTGTCTGAGAACACTGAAGCTTTCTTT,CASSLSENTEAFF,-,many,TRBV5-1,TRBJ1-1
TGTGCCAGCAGTCCGGGACTAGTCATTTACAATGAGCAGTTCTTC,CASSPGLVIYNEQFF,TRBD2,medium-sized,TRBV12-3/TRBV12-4,TRBJ2-1
TGTGCCAGCTCACCGAGACGGGAGTCCACAGATACGCAGTATTTT,CASSPRRESTDTQYF,-,many,TRBV18,TRBJ2-3
TGTGCCAGCATCTCCCCAGGAAGGGTTTTGGATGAGCAGTTCTTC,CASISPGRVLDEQFF,-,-,TRBV7-8,TRBJ2-1
TGCGCCAGCAGCCAAGAGGGTGCGGGGAAGCAGTACTTC,CASSQEGAGKQYF,-,medium-sized,TRBV4-3,TRBJ2-7
TGCGCCAGCAGCTTAGACAGGGCGGCAGATACGCAGTATTTT,CASSLDRAADTQYF,TRBD1,-,TRBV5-1,TRBJ2-3
TGTGCCAGCAGCCCCCTGTTCGGGAGTACCCTATTCTCCTACGAGCAGTACTTC,CASSPLFGSTLFSYEQYF,-,few,TRBV11-3,TRBJ2-7
TGTGCCAGCAGTTTTAACGGAGGTAATGAAAAACTGTTTTTT,CASSFNGGNEKLFF,-,many,TRBV28,TRBJ1-4
TGTGCCAGCAGCCCCTCGGGGTCTGCTCAATACGAGCAGTACTTC,CASSPSGSAQYEQYF,-,-,TRBV9,TRBJ2-7
TGTGCCAGCAGCTCTCTTCGCGGGGATACGCAGTATTTT,CASSSLRGDTQYF,-,-,TRBV7-2,TRBJ2-3
TGCAGTGCGGCTAGCGGCTACGAGCAGTACTTC,CSAASGYEQYF,TRBD2,medium-sized,TRBV20-1,TRBJ2-7
TGCGCCAGCAGCCAAGAGTGGAGGCGGGTTGGATCCGAGCAGTACTTC,CASSQEWRRVGSEQYF,-,-,TRBV4-3,TRBJ2-7
TGTGCTAGCAGCTTTTGGGACCGGGGGGAGACCCAGTACTTC,CASSFWDRGETQYF,-,many,TRBV7-7,TRBJ2-5
TGTGCCAGTACCAACAGGGGCGGCGGCACTGAAGCTTTCTTT,CASTNRGGGTEAFF,TRBD1,many,TRBV19,TRBJ1-1
TGTGCCAGCAGCTTATCCCCGCAGGTCGATACGCAGTATTTT,CASSLSPQVDTQYF,-,-,TRBV7-2,TRBJ2-3
TGTGCTAGTGGTTTGGTACAGGGGGCTTCCTACGAGCAGTACTTC,CASGLVQGASYEQYF,TRBD1,-,TRBV12-5,TRBJ2-7
TGTGCCAGCAGTTATGTCCTTCGCGTTGCTGGAAACACCATATATTTT,CASSYVLRVAGNTIYF,-,-,TRBV6-5,TRBJ1-3
TGCAGTGTAGGAGGGCCGTATGACAATGAGCAGTTCTTC,CSVGGPYDNEQFF,-,medium-sized,TRBV20-1,TRBJ2-1
TGCGCCAGCAGCTTGGAGGGAGCGCCAGAATACAATGAGCAGTTCTTC,CASSLEGAPEYNEQFF,-,-,TRBV5-1,TRBJ2-1
TGTGCCAGCAGCTTAGGGAGTAACTACGAGCAGTACTTC,CASSLGSNYEQYF,-,many,TRBV7-9,TRBJ2-7
TGTGCCAGCAGCTTACCGGGACAGGGACGATACGAGCAGTACTTC,CASSLPGQGRYEQYF,TRBD1,medium-sized,TRBV11-3,TRBJ2-7
TGTGCCAGCAGCCGGGACAGGGGGACTTGTGAGCAGTACTTC,CASSRDRGTCEQYF,TRBD1,-,TRBV7-2,TRBJ2-7
TGTGCCAGCAGTTTATCGGTTATCTCTTACGGACTAGCGGGACCCACAGATACGCAGTATTTT,CASSLSVISYGLAGPTDTQYF,TRBD2,-,TRBV28,TRBJ2-3
TGTGCCAGCAGCTTGGACAGTAGAGAGACCCAGTACTTC,CASSLDSRETQYF,-,-,TRBV5-4,TRBJ2-5
TGTGCCAGCAGTCGGACAGGGGATTCACCCCTCCACTTT,CASSRTGDSPLHF,TRBD1,medium-sized,TRBV12-3/TRBV12-4,TRBJ1-6
TGTGCCAGCAGTGAAAACCCAGGAGGGATGAACACTGAAGCTTTCTTT,CASSENPGGMNTEAFF,-,many,TRBV6-1,TRBJ1-1
TGTGCCAGCAGTTTGGCGGGAGGTGAGCAGTACTTC,CASSLAGGEQYF,TRBD2,many,TRBV5-6,TRBJ2-7
TGTGCCAGCAGCTCCCGCGGTGGGGCCCAGTACTTC,CASSSRGGAQYF,-,-,TRBV7-9,TRBJ2-5
TGTGCCAGCAGCTTAGCGGCGGGGGGCACTGAAGCTTTCTTT,CASSLAAGGTEAFF,-,-,TRBV11-1,TRBJ1-1
TGTGCCAGCAGCCATGGACTGGGACAGTGTATGTACGAGCAGTACTTC,CASSHGLGQCMYEQYF,TRBD1,-,TRBV7-8,TRBJ2-7
TGTGCCAGCTCACCACGGGATAGCAATCAGCCCCAGCATTTT,CASSPRDSNQPQHF,-,many,TRBV18,TRBJ1-5
TGTGCCAGTAGTATGGGTCCTTGGGCTGGAAACACCATATATTTT,CASSMGPWAGNTIYF,-,-,TRBV19,TRBJ1-3
TGTGCCAGCAGCCCCCTGGGAAGGAACTACGAGCAGTACTTC,CASSPLGRNYEQYF,-,many,TRBV7-9,TRBJ2-7
TGTGCCAGCAGACCCTATAGCGGGAGGGTTAACTACGAGCAGTACTTC,CASRPYSGRVNYEQYF,TRBD2,medium-sized,TRBV28,TRBJ2-7
TGTGCCAGCAGTGTGACGAGCGTGTCACAGGGGGCCGCTTTCTTT,CASSVTSVSQGAAFF,TRBD1,medium-sized,TRBV2,TRBJ1-1
TGTGCCAGCAGCTTAACCAATTCGGCTGAGCAGTTCTTC,CASSLTNSAEQFF,-,medium-sized,TRBV7-3,TRBJ2-1
TGTGCCAGCAGTGAAGGGGGCGACTTCACAGATACGCAGTATTTT,CASSEGGDFTDTQYF,-,few,TRBV2,TRBJ2-3
TGTGCCAGCAGCCGATGCAGTTCGAATACGCAGTATTTT,CASSRCSSNTQYF,-,-,TRBV14,TRBJ2-3
TGTGCCAGCAGTGAAAGTAGGGGAAACACCATATATTTT,CASSESRGNTIYF,-,-,TRBV2,TRBJ1-3
TGTGCCAGCAGCCCCCCTTTTGTGGGCGGCTACACCTTC,CASSPPFVGGYTF,-,many,TRBV7-3,TRBJ1-2